Shown below are 12 T cell receptor beta chains from a single sample sequenced in a study of neoadjuvant anti-PD-1 for oral cavity cancer. Profiling relied on immunoSEQ multiplex PCR, and the TCRdb table lists in-frame clones only, not all of them. The sample includes 11,000 to 15,000 clones, 55% to 65% of them seen just once. This specimen was PBMCs, taken before nivolumab (anti-PD-1) treatment. The receptors were sampled from a person aged 40 to 85 with oral cavity squamous cell carcinoma.

The chain carries TRBV5-1 and TRBJ2-7; possible D gene TRBD1, 6 bases. V dropped 4 bases and J dropped 4 bases, with 27 bases sitting between them. Germline V CDR1 and CDR2: SGHRS, YFSETQ. CDR3 length: 18 amino acids. CDR3 residues: CASSHHLPDSGQPYEQYF. CDR3 nucleotides: TGCGCCAGCAGCCATCATCTCCCTGATTCCGGACAGCCATACGAGCAGTACTTC.

The genes are TRBV5-6 and TRBJ2-6; perhaps TRBD1 as D (6 bases). Germline CDR1 reads SGHDT; CDR2 reads YYEEEE. This CDR3 region has 15 residues. Between the trimmed V and J ends, which lost 4 bases and 1 base, there was a span of 9 bases. The CDR3 DNA reads TGTGCCAGCAGCCTGAGGGGGTCTGGGGCCAACGTCCTGACTTTC. Amino acids: CASSLRGSGANVLTF. Full variable domain (remainder filled in from reference TRBV5-6 and TRBJ2-6): DAGVTQSPTHLIKTRGQQVTLRCSPKSGHDTVSWYQQALGQGPQFIFQYYEEEERQRGNFPDRFSGHQFPNYSSELNVNALLLGDSALYLCASSLRGSGANVLTFGAGSRLTVL.

There are a few counts of this clone. The chain carries TRBV19 and TRBJ2-3; 11 bases agree with TRBD2. The CDR3 sequence is 20 residues long. Trimming took 2 bases from V and 0 from J; bases not matched to a gene: 13. The germline V gene encodes CDR1 LNHDA and CDR2 SQIVND (reference sequence). The CDR3 DNA reads as TGTGCCAGTAGTATAAGGCTAGCGGGAGGATTCGCGACTAGCACAGATACGCAGTATTTT. Translation: CASSIRLAGGFATSTDTQYF. Full variable domain (rest looked up from reference TRBV19 and TRBJ2-3): DGGITQSPKYLFRKEGQNVTLSCEQNLNHDAMYWYRQDPGQGLRLIYYSQIVNDFQKGDIAEGYSVSREKKESFPLTVTSAQKNPTAFYLCASSIRLAGGFATSTDTQYFGPGTRLTVL.

The V gene is TRBV5-6, the J gene TRBJ2-1, with 9 bases matching TRBD2. V gave up 3 bases and J gave up 8 bases; unmatched junction bases: 18. Germline CDR1 reads SGHDT; CDR2 reads YYEEEE. The CDR3 length is 18 residues. CDR3 sequence (DNA): TGTGCCAGCAGCTCTATAGCGGGAGTGGTTAATGGTGGGGATGAGCAGTTCTTC. Its protein is CASSSIAGVVNGGDEQFF.

The V gene is TRBV9, the J gene TRBJ2-2, with D tentatively TRBD2 (6 bases). Germline V gene data show CDR1 as SGDLS and CDR2 as YYNGEE. This CDR3 has 13 amino acids. Trimming removed 1 base from V and 6 bases from J, with 7 bases in between. CDR3 in DNA: TGTGCCAGCAGCGTAACGGGGGCCGGGGAGCTGTTTTTT. As protein: CASSVTGAGELFF.

The chain employs TRBV6-5 and TRBJ1-1; no firm D call. The CDR3 runs to 14 residues. Looked up from germline, CDR1 is MNHEY and CDR2 is SVGAGI. Trimming removed 3 bases at V and 0 bases at J, with 8 bases between. As DNA, the CDR3 is TGTGCCAGCAGTTATGGAGTGCTGAACACTGAAGCTTTCTTT. Amino acid sequence: CASSYGVLNTEAFF.

This clone was counted a few times. The chain uses TRBV5-1 and TRBJ2-7; no firm D call. Trimming shortened V by 4 bases and J by 6 bases, and 20 bases separated the two germline ends. This CDR3 has 15 residues. Germline loops: CDR1 SGHRS, CDR2 YFSETQ. CDR3 sequence (DNA): TGCGCCAGCAGCGTGGAGCCCGGATCTCTCTCCGAGCAGTACTTC. It codes for CASSVEPGSLSEQYF.

The CDR3 loop reads CASSAIPQAETQYF. The CDR3 region has the DNA TGTGCCAGCAGCGCGATCCCCCAGGCGGAGACCCAGTACTTC. The chain employs TRBV7-8 and TRBJ2-5; D is unclear. Germline CDR1 SGHVS, CDR2 FQNEAQ. This CDR3 is built from 14 residues. Deletions cut 5 bases from V and 5 bases from J, with 15 bases between.

The V call is TRBV6-1, the J call TRBJ1-5, with TRBD1 matching over 9 bases. The CDR3 has 13 residues. Germline loops: CDR1 MNHNS, CDR2 SASEGT. Trimming at V came to 5 bases and at J to 7 bases, leaving 3 bases not matched to a gene. The CDR3 loop reads CASSTGGWQPQHF. CDR3 nucleotide sequence: TGTGCCAGCAGTACAGGGGGCTGGCAGCCCCAGCATTTT.

The chain couples TRBV10-3 to TRBJ1-4, with 9 bases that match TRBD1. The CDR3 is 13 amino acids. The J segment lost 4 bases and the V segment lost 6 bases, leaving 0 bases of the junction unmatched. Germline V gives CDR1 ENHRY, CDR2 SYGVKD. The DNA of the CDR3 is TGTGCCATCAGGGGACAGGGTAATGAAAAACTGTTTTTT. Protein sequence: CAIRGQGNEKLFF.

The chain uses TRBV9 and TRBJ2-2; TRBD1 matches 9 bases. The germline V gene has CDR1 SGDLS and CDR2 YYNGEE. The CDR3 totals 14 residues. Germline trimming cut 4 bases from V and 4 bases from J; bases unmatched to any gene: 2. CDR3 sequence: CASSLTGGTGELFF. CDR3 coding DNA: TGTGCCAGCAGCCTGACAGGGGGCACCGGGGAGCTGTTTTTT.

The chain links TRBV27 to TRBJ1-1, with D unclear. The germline V and J ends were trimmed by 7 bases and 2 bases, with 14 bases remaining between them. Germline V CDR1 and CDR2: MNHEY, SMNVEV (reference sequence). This CDR3 is 14 amino acids long. CDR3 sequence: CASKISGANTEAFF. In DNA, the CDR3 is TGTGCCAGCAAAATTTCCGGAGCTAACACTGAAGCTTTCTTT.